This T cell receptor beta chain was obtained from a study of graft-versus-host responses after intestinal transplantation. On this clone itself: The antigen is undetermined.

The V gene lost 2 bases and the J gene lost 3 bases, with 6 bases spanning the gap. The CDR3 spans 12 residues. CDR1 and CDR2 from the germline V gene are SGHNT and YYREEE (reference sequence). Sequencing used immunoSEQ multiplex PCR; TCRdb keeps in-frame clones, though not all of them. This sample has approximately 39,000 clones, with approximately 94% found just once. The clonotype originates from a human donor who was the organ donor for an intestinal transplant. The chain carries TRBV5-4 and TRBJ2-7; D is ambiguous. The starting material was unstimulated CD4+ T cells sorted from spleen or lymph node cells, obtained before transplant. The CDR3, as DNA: TGTGCCAGCAGCTTTGACGGCTACGAGCAGTACTTC. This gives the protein CASSFDGYEQYF.